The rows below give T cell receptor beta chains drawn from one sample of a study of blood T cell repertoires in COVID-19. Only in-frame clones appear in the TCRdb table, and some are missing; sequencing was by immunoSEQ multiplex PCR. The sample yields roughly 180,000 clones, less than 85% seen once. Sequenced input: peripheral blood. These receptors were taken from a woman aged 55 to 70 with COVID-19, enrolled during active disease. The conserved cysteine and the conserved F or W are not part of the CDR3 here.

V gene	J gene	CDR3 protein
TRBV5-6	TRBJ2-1	ASSWSGTRVYNEQF
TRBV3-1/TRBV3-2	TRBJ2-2	ASSQGQGVPGELF
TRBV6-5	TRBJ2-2	ASAGTGWAGELF
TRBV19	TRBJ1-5	ATEGRSQPQH
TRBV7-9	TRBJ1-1	ASSLALGGGTEAF
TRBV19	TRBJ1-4	ASSIRLSGGNEKLF
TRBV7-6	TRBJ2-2	ASTSPRGGLEVTGELF
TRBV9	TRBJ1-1	ASSRRGTEAF
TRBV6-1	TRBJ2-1	ASSETGMRFSEQF
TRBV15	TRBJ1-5	ATAGGAKGQPQH
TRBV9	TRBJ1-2	ASTGGGRGGYYYGYT
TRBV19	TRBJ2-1	ASSTQAGQGGSEQF
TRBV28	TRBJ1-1	ASSPGTGHTEAF
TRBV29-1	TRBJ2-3	SVVGLAGEDTQY
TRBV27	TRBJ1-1	ASSPTGWNTEAF
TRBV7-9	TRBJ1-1	ASSDFPMNTEAF
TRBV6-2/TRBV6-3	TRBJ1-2	ASSPTEIYGYT
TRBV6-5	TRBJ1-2	ASRSDSAYGYT
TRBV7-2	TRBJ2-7	ASRTRGLSSYEQY
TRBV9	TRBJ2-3	ASSVRPGDTQY
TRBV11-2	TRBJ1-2	ASSSGQGKAYGYT
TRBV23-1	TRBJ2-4	ASSQLAKNIQY
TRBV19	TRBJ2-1	ASSIGLAGGRNEQF
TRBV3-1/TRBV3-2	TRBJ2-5	ASSLLAGLLETQY
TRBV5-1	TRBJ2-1	ASSGGTSGGNEQF
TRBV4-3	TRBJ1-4	ASSQGGGLSEKLF
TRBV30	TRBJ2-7	ALDRSYEQY
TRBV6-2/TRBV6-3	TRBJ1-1	ASSFGRGNTEAF
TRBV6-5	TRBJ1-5	ASSYGQINQPQH
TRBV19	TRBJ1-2	ASSLTAPYGYT
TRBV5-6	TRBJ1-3	ASSLGQGILSGNTIY
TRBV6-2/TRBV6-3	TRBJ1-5	ASSYGLSNQPQH
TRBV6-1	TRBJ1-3	ASSEPSTRGIGNAILSGNTIY
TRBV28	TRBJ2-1	ASSLQGANYNEQF
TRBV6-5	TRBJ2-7	ASSMTGGSEQY
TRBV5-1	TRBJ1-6	ASSWGERNSPLH
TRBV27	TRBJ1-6	ASSLLQGLNNSPLH
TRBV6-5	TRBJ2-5	ASRWTGGKAETQY
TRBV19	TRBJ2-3	ASSIGAGTGPDTQY
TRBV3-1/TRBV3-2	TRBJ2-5	ASSQRSLAFQQETQY
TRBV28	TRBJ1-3	ASTPPSGNTIY
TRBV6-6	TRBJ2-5	ASSYPRSETQY
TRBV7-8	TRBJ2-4	ASSLKGAENIQY
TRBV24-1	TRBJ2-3	ATSPQGTDTQY
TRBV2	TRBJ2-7	ASSDGDRVPYEQY
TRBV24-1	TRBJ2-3	ATSDDRVVADTQY
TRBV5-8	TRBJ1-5	ASSGRARGEYQPQH
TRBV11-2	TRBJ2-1	ASSLNWYRGSNEQF
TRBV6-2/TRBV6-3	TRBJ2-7	ASSYSRLVAYEQY
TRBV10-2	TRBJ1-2	ASSVQTYGYT
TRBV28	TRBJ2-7	ASSPPLSSYEQY